These 9 T cell receptor beta chains came from one sample sequenced in a study of T cells in Graves' hyperthyroidism and ophthalmopathy. Amplified TCR beta CDR3 regions derived from RNA transcripts. The TCR CDR3 first-round RT-PCR relied on the HTBI primer set. TCRdb reprocessed the multiplex PCR reads via MiXCR and lists one record per CDR3 protein. This repertoire shows around 440,000 distinct CDR3 sequences, around 16% found once; its top ten account for approximately 7.5%. Sequencing was performed on blood. The source is a woman between 18 and 29 years old with Graves' hyperthyroidism.

The genes are TRBV5-5 and TRBJ1-2; D call uncertain. Trimming stripped 0 bases from V and 3 bases from J, with 15 bases between. The CDR3 is 16 amino acids. Germline CDR1 and CDR2: SGHKS and YYEKEE (reference sequence). The DNA of the CDR3 is TGTGCCAGCAGCTTGGAGACGCATGGTCGTTACTATGGCTACACCTTC. Protein product: CASSLETHGRYYGYTF.

This clonotype has only a few counts. The chain has TRBV28 and TRBJ2-7, with D maybe TRBD2 (5 bases). Germline assignment: CDR1 MDHEN and CDR2 SYDVKM. Trimming pared 6 bases from V and 0 bases from J, leaving 15 bases between. CDR3 size: 15 residues. CDR3 coding DNA: TGTGCCAGCAGCGGGATAAGGACGGCCTCCTACGAGCAGTACTTC. It encodes CASSGIRTASYEQYF. The complete variable domain, with remaining parts taken from reference TRBV28 and TRBJ2-7, reads DVKVTQSSRYLVKRTGEKVFLECVQDMDHENMFWYRQDPGLGLRLIYFSYDVKMKEKGDIPEGYSVSREKKERFSLILESASTNQTSMYLCASSGIRTASYEQYFGPGTRLTVT.

The J gene is TRBJ2-6, the V gene TRBV5-6; D remains unclear. Trimming stripped 2 bases from V and 0 bases from J, with 15 bases between. CDR1 is SGHDT and CDR2 is YYEEEE in the germline V gene. The length of the CDR3 is 18 residues. The CDR3 DNA reads TGTGCCAGCAGCTTATACGTATGGCCGAGCTCTGGGGCCAACGTCCTGACTTTC. Its protein product is CASSLYVWPSSGANVLTF.

This clonotype appeared a few times. This rearrangement joins TRBV10-3 to TRBJ2-3, with D possibly matching TRBD2 (6 bases). The CDR3 contains 13 residues. CDR1 and CDR2 from the germline V gene are ENHRY and SYGVKD. V lost 4 bases and J lost 1, with 6 bases in between. As DNA, the CDR3 is TGTGCCATCAGTGGGGGGGGCACAGATACGCAGTATTTT. This codes for CAISGGGTDTQYF.

The count of this clonotype is one. The gene calls are TRBV7-3 and TRBJ2-5; weak D call: TRBD2 (7 bases). The V end lost 5 bases, the J end lost 4 bases, and 17 bases lay between the germline ends. The CDR3 loop spans 15 amino acids. The germline CDR1 and CDR2 sequences are SGHTA and FQGTGA. DNA of the CDR3: TGTGCCAGCAGCGTCGAGGGGGGGCGCGGAGAGACCCAGTACTTC. This gives the protein CASSVEGGRGETQYF.

This clonotype was seen many times. V gene TRBV11-3 combines with J gene TRBJ1-2; 7 bases fit TRBD1. CDR3 length equals 15 residues. With V trimmed by 4 bases and J by 0 bases, 5 bases remained unmatched. Germline-derived CDR1 and CDR2 are SGHNT and YENEEA. Written as DNA, the CDR3 is TGTGCCAGCAGCTCCGGGACAGTAGCTAACTATGGCTACACCTTC. Translation gives CASSSGTVANYGYTF.

This clonotype was found many times. The rearrangement joins TRBV30 to TRBJ1-2; no reliable D call. CDR1 GTSNPN and CDR2 SVGIG come from the germline V gene (reference sequence). The CDR3 has 13 amino acids. The V end lost 2 bases, the J end lost 4 bases, and 11 bases lay between the germline ends. The CDR3 region has the DNA TGTGCCTGGAGTACCCAGACGGCCTATGGCTACACCTTC. This codes for CAWSTQTAYGYTF. Supplemented by reference TRBV30 and TRBJ1-2, the full variable domain reads SQTIHQWPATLVQPVGSPLSLECTVEGTSNPNLYWYRQAAGRGLQLLFYSVGIGQISSEVPQNLSASRPQDRQFILSSKKLLLSDSGFYLCAWSTQTAYGYTFGSGTRLTVV.

This clonotype has a count of ten or more. This rearrangement joins TRBV7-2 to TRBJ2-7; TRBD2 is a possible D gene (5 bases). This CDR3 contains 15 residues. Trimming took 2 bases from V and 3 from J, leaving 14 bases between them. CDR1 SGHTA and CDR2 FQGNSA come from the germline V gene. CDR3 loop: CASSLLPGKIYEQYF. The CDR3 DNA reads as TGTGCCAGCAGCTTACTTCCGGGAAAAATCTACGAGCAGTACTTC. Looking up the rest from reference TRBV7-2 and TRBJ2-7 gives the full variable domain: GAGVSQSPSNKVTEKGKDVELRCDPISGHTALYWYRQSLGQGLEFLIYFQGNSAPDKSGLPSDRFSAERTGGSVSTLTIQRTQQEDSAVYLCASSLLPGKIYEQYFGPGTRLTVT.

This clonotype occurred many times. The chain recombines TRBV7-2 with TRBJ1-2, with D perhaps TRBD1 (5 bases). V was clipped by 0 bases and J by 6 bases, with 5 bases between them. Germline V lookup: CDR1 SGHTA, CDR2 FQGNSA. This CDR3 comprises 12 residues. CDR3 loop: CASSLARDGYTF. CDR3 DNA sequence: TGTGCCAGCAGCTTAGCCAGGGATGGCTACACCTTC.